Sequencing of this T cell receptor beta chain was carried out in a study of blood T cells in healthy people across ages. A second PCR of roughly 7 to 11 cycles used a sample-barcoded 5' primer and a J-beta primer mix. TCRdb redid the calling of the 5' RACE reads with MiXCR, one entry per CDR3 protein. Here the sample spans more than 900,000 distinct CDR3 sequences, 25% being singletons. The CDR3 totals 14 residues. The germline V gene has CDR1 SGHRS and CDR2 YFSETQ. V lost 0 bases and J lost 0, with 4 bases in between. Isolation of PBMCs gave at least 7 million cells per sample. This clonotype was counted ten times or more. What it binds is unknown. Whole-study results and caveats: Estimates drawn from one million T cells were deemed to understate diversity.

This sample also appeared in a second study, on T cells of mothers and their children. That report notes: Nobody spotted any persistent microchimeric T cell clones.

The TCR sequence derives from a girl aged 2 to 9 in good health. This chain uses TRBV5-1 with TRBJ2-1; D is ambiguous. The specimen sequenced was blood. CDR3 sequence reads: CASSLDSSYNEQFF. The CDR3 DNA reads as TGCGCCAGCAGCTTGGACAGCTCCTACAATGAGCAGTTCTTC.